The 29 T cell receptor beta chains given below trace back to one sample, sequenced in a study of TIL therapy for anti-PD-1-resistant metastatic lung cancer. Stated time point: pre-treatment sample, taken before nivolumab and TIL therapy. Sequencing used immunoSEQ v3. Measured with immunoSEQ multiplex PCR; TCRdb has only the in-frame clones, and not every one. The sample holds about 21,000 clones, around 76% seen once. The sequences come from blood, collected at baseline. These receptors originate from a person aged 25-85 years with non-small cell lung cancer.

This chain connects TRBV5-1 to TRBJ2-5; D is tentatively TRBD1 or TRBD2 (5 bases each). Germline CDR1 and CDR2: SGHRS and YFSETQ. V lost 3 bases and J 5 bases, leaving 14 bases between the germline ends. The CDR3 is made up of 14 amino acids. The CDR3 bases are TGCGCCAGCAGCTCGGGGCATCCTGGGGAGACCCAGTACTTC. As protein: CASSSGHPGETQYF.

A single count supports this clone. V is TRBV5-1 and J is TRBJ1-1, with a weak D call TRBD1 (6 bases). V dropped 4 bases and J dropped 4 bases, with 14 bases sitting between them. The V gene's germline CDR1 is SGHRS and CDR2 YFSETQ. This CDR3 has 14 residues. The CDR3 region has the DNA TGCGCCAGCAGCATGCCAGGGGAAGGCACTGAAGCTTTCTTT. This codes for CASSMPGEGTEAFF.

J is TRBJ2-1 and V is TRBV7-2, with D maybe TRBD2 (5 bases). V was pared by 0 bases and J by 6 bases, with 9 bases between. CDR3 size: 14 residues. Germline CDR1 is SGHTA and CDR2 is FQGNSA. Here the CDR3 DNA reads TGTGCCAGCAGCTTAGCGCCCCGGGGCAATGAGCAGTTCTTC. As protein: CASSLAPRGNEQFF. The variable domain in full, with the rest retrieved from reference TRBV7-2 and TRBJ2-1, is GAGVSQSPSNKVTEKGKDVELRCDPISGHTALYWYRQSLGQGLEFLIYFQGNSAPDKSGLPSDRFSAERTGGSVSTLTIQRTQQEDSAVYLCASSLAPRGNEQFFGPGTRLTVL.

The chain uses TRBV5-6 and TRBJ2-7; a possible D gene is TRBD1 (5 bases). The CDR3 spans 13 residues. Germline V CDR1 and CDR2: SGHDT, YYEEEE. V was clipped by 1 base and J by 6 bases, with 11 bases between them. The CDR3 reads CASSLWQGGEQYF. In DNA form, the CDR3 reads TGTGCCAGCAGCTTGTGGCAGGGTGGCGAGCAGTACTTC.

The V and J genes are TRBV29-1 and TRBJ2-5; no firm D call. Trimming cost V 3 bases and J 0 bases, with 8 bases left between them. Germline CDR1 is SQVTM and CDR2 is ANQGSEA. The CDR3 consists of 13 residues. In DNA, the CDR3 is TGCAGCGTTGATTCCCAGTACCAAGAGACCCAGTACTTC. It encodes CSVDSQYQETQYF.

This clone was picked up one time. V and J are TRBV2 and TRBJ1-5; D perhaps matches TRBD1 (6 bases). The CDR3 is 15 amino acids. CDR1 is SNHLY, CDR2 FYNNEI, per germline. Trimming took off 3 bases at V and 1 base at J, with 10 bases between the two ends. CDR3 amino acids: CASSDPGASNQPQHF. CDR3 nucleotide sequence: TGTGCCAGCAGTGATCCGGGGGCCAGCAATCAGCCCCAGCATTTT.

This clone showed up just a few times. This chain uses TRBV7-9 with TRBJ1-2, with 7 nucleotides matching TRBD1. The CDR3 loop spans 13 amino acids. With V trimmed by 0 bases and J by 5 bases, 0 bases remained unmatched. Germline-derived CDR1 and CDR2 are SEHNR and FQNEAQ (reference sequence). CDR3 sequence: CASSLAQGYGYTF. The CDR3 DNA is TGTGCCAGCAGCTTAGCACAGGGGTATGGCTACACCTTC.

The V call is TRBV7-3, the J call TRBJ1-1, with 7 positions matching TRBD1. V lost 4 bases to trimming and J lost 6 bases; unmatched junction nucleotides: 5. Germline V gene data show CDR1 as SGHTA and CDR2 as FQGTGA. The CDR3 runs to 13 residues. The CDR3 sequence is CASSYRGEAEAFF. The DNA of the CDR3 is TGTGCCAGCAGCTACAGGGGCGAAGCTGAAGCTTTCTTT. Full variable domain (remainder filled in from reference TRBV7-3 and TRBJ1-1): GAGVSQTPSNKVTEKGKYVELRCDPISGHTALYWYRQSLGQGPEFLIYFQGTGAADDSGLPNDRFFAVRPEGSVSTLKIQRTERGDSAVYLCASSYRGEAEAFFGQGTRLTVV.

V and J are TRBV11-2 and TRBJ2-1, with TRBD2 matching 8 bases. The length of the CDR3 is 15 residues. The germline gives CDR1 SGHAT, CDR2 FQNNGV. The V gene end was trimmed by 2 bases and the J gene end by 4 bases; junction bases not matched to a gene: 4. Here the CDR3 DNA reads TGTGCCAGCAGCTTACAAGCGGGAGCATACAATGAGCAGTTCTTC. Protein sequence: CASSLQAGAYNEQFF.

The chain is built from TRBV19 and TRBJ1-1; 9 nucleotides align to TRBD1. Germline V gene lookup returns CDR1 LNHDA and CDR2 SQIVND (reference sequence). The V and J ends lost 3 bases and 5 bases, in that order; junction bases with no gene match: 4. The CDR3 contains 14 residues. CDR3 coding DNA: TGTGCCAGTAGTATGGACAGGGGAGGGACTGAAGCTTTCTTT. Translated, it gives CASSMDRGGTEAFF.

The chain uses TRBV5-4 and TRBJ2-3; TRBD1 matches at 8 bases. The CDR3 is 15 amino acids. J lost 4 bases, V lost 4 bases, and 8 bases had no gene match. CDR1 is SGHNT, CDR2 YYREEE, per germline (reference sequence). The CDR3 here is CASSTRTGLADTQYF. The CDR3 nucleotides read TGTGCCAGCAGCACTCGGACAGGGCTAGCAGATACGCAGTATTTT.

V is TRBV14 and J is TRBJ2-5; D is possibly TRBD2 (7 bases). CDR3 length equals 16 residues. Trimming took off 0 bases at V and 4 bases at J, with 15 bases between the two ends. Germline V gives CDR1 SGHDN, CDR2 FVKESK. The CDR3 protein is CASSQELGGLGETQYF. The CDR3 nucleotides are TGTGCCAGCAGCCAAGAGCTCGGGGGGCTAGGAGAGACCCAGTACTTC.

The chain combines TRBV20-1 with TRBJ2-7; no clear D. This CDR3 contains 10 residues. V was cut by 3 bases and J by 6 bases, with 6 bases left in between. From germline, CDR1 is DFQATT and CDR2 SNEGSKA (reference sequence). In DNA, the CDR3 is TGCAGTGCTAGTATCCCCGAGCAGTACTTC. Its protein product is CSASIPEQYF.

The rearrangement uses TRBV5-4 and TRBJ2-1, with D possibly matching TRBD2 (6 bases). The germline V and J ends were trimmed by 0 bases and 10 bases, with 11 bases remaining between them. The germline V gene has CDR1 SGHNT and CDR2 YYREEE (reference sequence). The CDR3 contains 13 residues. For the CDR3, the DNA is TGTGCCAGCAGCTTGGCCGGGGGAATGGAGCAGTTCTTC. Encoded protein: CASSLAGGMEQFF.

The rearrangement joins TRBV18 to TRBJ2-1, with D tentatively TRBD1 or TRBD2 (5 bases each). Trimming removed 3 bases from V and 6 bases from J, with 12 bases in between. This CDR3 is 14 amino acids long. Germline V gene sequence: CDR1 KGHSH, CDR2 LQKENI. CDR3 sequence (DNA): TGTGCCAGCTCACCCCCAGGGAGCTTCAATGAGCAGTTCTTC. Its protein is CASSPPGSFNEQFF.

This clone has just one count. The V and J genes are TRBV25-1 and TRBJ2-2, with D tentatively TRBD1 or TRBD2 (7 bases each). This CDR3 comprises 17 residues. Germline CDR1 MGHDK, CDR2 SYGVNS. Trimming took 2 bases from V and 2 from J, leaving 15 bases between them. CDR3: CASSENRGLSNTGELFF. For the CDR3, the DNA is TGTGCCAGCAGTGAAAACAGGGGACTAAGCAACACCGGGGAGCTGTTTTTT.

J is TRBJ2-7 and V is TRBV5-1; the match to TRBD2 covers 11 bases. This CDR3 has 15 amino acids. The germline V gene encodes CDR1 SGHRS and CDR2 YFSETQ. V shed 0 bases, J shed 3 bases, and the junction held 2 bases outside the gene matches. The CDR3 sequence is CASSLVTSGGYEQYF. DNA for the CDR3: TGCGCCAGCAGCTTGGTTACTAGCGGGGGCTACGAGCAGTACTTC.

This clone was found once. This chain links TRBV28 with TRBJ2-1; no reliable D call. This CDR3 has 10 residues. V lost 5 bases, J lost 12 bases, and 8 bases lay in between. The V gene's germline CDR1 is MDHEN and CDR2 SYDVKM. CDR3 bases: TGTGCCAGCAGTCGAATAGGGCAGTTCTTC. Amino acids: CASSRIGQFF.

This clone was seen a single time. V is TRBV5-1 and J is TRBJ2-3, with 14 bases identical to TRBD2. Per the germline V gene, CDR1 is SGHRS and CDR2 is YFSETQ. With 6 bases clipped from V and 0 bases from J, the junction kept 3 bases outside the gene matches. The CDR3 is made up of 16 amino acids. CDR3 region: CASTRLAGGSTDTQYF. In DNA, the CDR3 is TGCGCCAGCACCCGACTAGCGGGGGGGAGCACAGATACGCAGTATTTT.

V usage is TRBV2 and J usage is TRBJ2-7; D is ambiguous. Germline loops: CDR1 SNHLY, CDR2 FYNNEI. The V end lost 8 bases, the J end lost 4 bases, and 18 bases lay between the germline ends. The CDR3 loop spans 14 amino acids. CDR3 bases: TGTGCCAGCTTACCGGGCCTAGGACGATACGAGCAGTACTTC. This gives the protein CASLPGLGRYEQYF.

This sequence joins TRBV10-3 and TRBJ1-5, with D possibly matching TRBD1 (5 bases). V was cut by 4 bases and J by 1 base, with 20 bases left in between. Germline CDR1 and CDR2: ENHRY and SYGVKD. CDR3 length equals 18 residues. CDR3 region: CAISASIDSLRSNQPQHF. The CDR3 bases are TGTGCCATCAGTGCTTCCATCGACAGCCTGAGAAGCAATCAGCCCCAGCATTTT.

This chain connects TRBV9 to TRBJ2-1, with a possible D match to TRBD2 (5 bases). This CDR3 region has 18 residues. With 0 bases removed from V and 5 bases from J, the gap between germline ends came to 21 bases. Germline loops: CDR1 SGDLS, CDR2 YYNGEE. The CDR3 spells CASSVGGGHRTINNEQFF. CDR3 in DNA: TGTGCCAGCAGCGTAGGAGGCGGGCACCGTACCATAAACAATGAGCAGTTCTTC. Full variable domain (remainder filled in from reference TRBV9 and TRBJ2-1): DSGVTQTPKHLITATGQRVTLRCSPRSGDLSVYWYQQSLDQGLQFLIQYYNGEERAKGNILERFSAQQFPDLHSELNLSSLELGDSALYFCASSVGGGHRTINNEQFFGPGTRLTVL.

The rearrangement links TRBV10-1 to TRBJ1-1; D perhaps matches TRBD1 (6 bases). Per germline, CDR1 WNHNN and CDR2 SYGVQD (reference sequence). There are 13 residues in the CDR3. The V and J ends lost 6 bases and 4 bases respectively, with 12 bases between them. The CDR3 loop is CASSQDSGTEAFF. For the CDR3, the DNA is TGCGCCAGCAGCCAGGACAGCGGCACTGAAGCTTTCTTT.

The chain links TRBV5-1 to TRBJ2-1; D is possibly TRBD2 (5 bases). With 5 bases removed from V and 7 bases from J, the gap between germline ends came to 13 bases. The CDR3 covers 13 residues. Germline assignment: CDR1 SGHRS and CDR2 YFSETQ. Here the CDR3 DNA reads TGCGCCAGCAGATTTGGGAGCGAAAATGAGCAGTTCTTC. This translates into CASRFGSENEQFF.

J is TRBJ1-3 and V is TRBV6-5, with 8 nucleotides matching TRBD1. The J segment lost 4 bases and the V segment lost 4 bases, leaving 3 bases of the junction unmatched. The CDR3 loop spans 14 amino acids. The germline CDR1 and CDR2 sequences are MNHEY and SVGAGI. CDR3 in amino acids: CASSFRTGGNTIYF. The CDR3 DNA reads TGTGCCAGCAGTTTCCGGACAGGGGGAAACACCATATATTTT.

The chain employs TRBV25-1 and TRBJ1-6; 11 bases are a match to TRBD1. This CDR3 spans 16 amino acids. Germline V gene data show CDR1 as MGHDK and CDR2 as SYGVNS. V lost 6 bases, J lost 8 bases, and 9 bases stayed unmatched. The CDR3 region has the DNA TGTGCCAGCAGACACCACCGGACAGGGGGCTATTCACCCCTCCACTTT. Translating gives CASRHHRTGGYSPLHF. The variable domain in full, with the rest retrieved from reference TRBV25-1 and TRBJ1-6, is EADIYQTPRYLVIGTGKKITLECSQTMGHDKMYWYQQDPGMELHLIHYSYGVNSTEKGDLSSESTVSRIRTEHFPLTLESARPSHTSQYLCASRHHRTGGYSPLHFGNGTRLTVT.

The chain links TRBV5-1 to TRBJ2-7; D is undetermined. The CDR3 has 14 residues. V lost 3 bases and J lost 1, with 11 bases in between. The germline V gene encodes CDR1 SGHRS and CDR2 YFSETQ. The CDR3 bases are TGCGCCAGCAGCTCGGCCCCCTCGTCCTACGAGCAGTACTTC. Its protein product is CASSSAPSSYEQYF.

This chain links TRBV7-8 with TRBJ2-1, with a possible D match to TRBD2 (6 bases). Deletions cut 1 base from V and 9 bases from J, with 19 bases between. This CDR3 spans 16 amino acids. Germline CDR1 SGHVS, CDR2 FQNEAQ. CDR3 nucleotide sequence: TGTGCCAGCAGCTTAGTCGGGCCGGGAGAGTCTGGTGAGCAGTTCTTC. As protein: CASSLVGPGESGEQFF.

The chain combines TRBV29-1 with TRBJ2-7; unclear D gene. The CDR3 loop spans 10 amino acids. Germline assignment: CDR1 SQVTM and CDR2 ANQGSEA. Trimming took 4 bases from V and 5 from J, leaving 6 bases between them. This CDR3 is CSVGGDEQYF. Written as DNA, the CDR3 is TGCAGCGTTGGTGGCGACGAGCAGTACTTC.